This T cell receptor (beta chain) was identified during a study of T cells in Graves' hyperthyroidism and ophthalmopathy. Overall study context: Peripheral blood specimens were obtained at initial diagnosis, prior to any treatment.

This clonotype occurred many times. Its specificity is unknown. Study results and caveats: Ophthalmopathy cases were set apart from stable hyperthyroidism by a 13 V-J model. Blood held most thyroid clonotypes expanded above 0.001 frequency.

It was RNA transcripts that yielded the amplified TCR beta CDR3 regions. With the HTBI primer set, the TCR CDR3 went through a first round of RT-PCR. TCRdb processed the multiplex PCR reads anew with MiXCR; each CDR3 protein has one entry. The sample yields over 350,000 distinct CDR3 sequences, about 18% seen once. The V gene's germline CDR1 is DFQATT and CDR2 SNEGSKA (reference sequence). V lost 3 bases, J lost 6 bases, and 7 bases stayed unmatched. CDR3 size: 13 residues. The V call is TRBV20-1, the J call TRBJ2-5; 7 bases are shared with TRBD2. The receptor was derived from a man aged 18-30 years with Graves' ophthalmopathy. What was sequenced was blood. This CDR3 reads CSARALAVQTQYF. CDR3 DNA: TGCAGTGCTAGGGCTCTAGCGGTCCAGACCCAGTACTTC.